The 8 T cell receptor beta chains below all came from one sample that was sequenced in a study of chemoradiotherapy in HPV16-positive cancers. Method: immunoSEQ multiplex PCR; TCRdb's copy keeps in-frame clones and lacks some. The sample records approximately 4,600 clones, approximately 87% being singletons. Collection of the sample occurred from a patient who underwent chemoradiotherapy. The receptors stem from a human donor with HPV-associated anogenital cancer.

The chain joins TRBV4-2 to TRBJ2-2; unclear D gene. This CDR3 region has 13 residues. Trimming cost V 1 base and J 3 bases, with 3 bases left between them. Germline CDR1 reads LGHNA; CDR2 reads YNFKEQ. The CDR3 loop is CASSQVYTGELFF. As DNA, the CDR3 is TGTGCCAGCAGCCAAGTTTACACCGGGGAGCTGTTTTTT.

This chain's CDR3 is CASSVGLAGNNEQFF. The CDR3 coding sequence is TGCGCCAGCAGCGTGGGTCTGGCGGGAAACAATGAGCAGTTCTTC. The chain recombines TRBV5-1 with TRBJ2-1; D possibly corresponds to TRBD2 (6 bases). The V end lost 4 bases, the J end lost 5 bases, and 16 bases lay between the germline ends. Germline V gene data show CDR1 as SGHRS and CDR2 as YFSETQ. CDR3 size: 15 residues.

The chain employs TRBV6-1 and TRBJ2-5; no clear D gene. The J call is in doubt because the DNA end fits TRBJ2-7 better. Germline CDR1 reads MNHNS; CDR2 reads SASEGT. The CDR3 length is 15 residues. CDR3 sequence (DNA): TGTGCCAGCAGTGGACAAAATACGGCGCCCTACGAGCAGTACTTC. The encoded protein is CASSGQNTAPYEQYF.

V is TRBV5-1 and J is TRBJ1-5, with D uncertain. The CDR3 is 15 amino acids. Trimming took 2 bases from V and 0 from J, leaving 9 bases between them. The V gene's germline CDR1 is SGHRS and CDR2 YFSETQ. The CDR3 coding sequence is TGCGCCAGCAGCTTTGACGGATATAGCAATCAGCCCCAGCATTTT. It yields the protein CASSFDGYSNQPQHF.

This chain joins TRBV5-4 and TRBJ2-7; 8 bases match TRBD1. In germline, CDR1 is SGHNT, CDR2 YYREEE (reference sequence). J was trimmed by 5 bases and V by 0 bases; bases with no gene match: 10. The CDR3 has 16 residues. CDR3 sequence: CASSLGAGGQSHEQYF. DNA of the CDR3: TGTGCCAGCAGCTTGGGGGCAGGGGGCCAAAGCCACGAGCAGTACTTC.

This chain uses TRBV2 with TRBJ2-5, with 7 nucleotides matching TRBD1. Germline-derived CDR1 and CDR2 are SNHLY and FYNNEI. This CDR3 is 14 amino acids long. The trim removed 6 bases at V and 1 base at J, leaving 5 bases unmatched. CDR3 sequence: CASRKDRTQETQYF. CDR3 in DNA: TGTGCCAGCAGAAAGGACAGGACCCAAGAGACCCAGTACTTC.

The CDR3 DNA sequence: TGTGCCAGCTCTATCCGGGCCTATTACGAGCAGTACTTC. This sequence encodes CASSIRAYYEQYF. The rearrangement uses TRBV27 and TRBJ2-7; D gene ambiguous. The germline V gene encodes CDR1 MNHEY and CDR2 SMNVEV (reference sequence). V lost 8 bases and J lost 4, with 15 bases in between. There are 13 residues in the CDR3.

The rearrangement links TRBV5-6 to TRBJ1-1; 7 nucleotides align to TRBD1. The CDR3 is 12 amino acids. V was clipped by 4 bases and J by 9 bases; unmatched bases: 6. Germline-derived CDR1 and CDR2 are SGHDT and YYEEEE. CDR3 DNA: TGTGCCAGCAGCCCAAGGGGGCGCAAAGCTTTCTTT. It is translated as CASSPRGRKAFF.